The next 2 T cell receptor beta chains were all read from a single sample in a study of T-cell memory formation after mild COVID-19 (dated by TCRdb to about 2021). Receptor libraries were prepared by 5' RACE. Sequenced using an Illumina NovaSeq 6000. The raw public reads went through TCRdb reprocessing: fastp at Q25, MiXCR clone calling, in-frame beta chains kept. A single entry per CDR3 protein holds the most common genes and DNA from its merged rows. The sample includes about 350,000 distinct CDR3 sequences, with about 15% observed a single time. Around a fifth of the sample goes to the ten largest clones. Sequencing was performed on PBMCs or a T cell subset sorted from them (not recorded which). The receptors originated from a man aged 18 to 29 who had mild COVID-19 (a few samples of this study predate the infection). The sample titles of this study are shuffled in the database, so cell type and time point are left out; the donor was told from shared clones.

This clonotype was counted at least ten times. The CDR3 region is CASSPGDTYEQYV. The CDR3, as DNA: TGTGCCAGCTCGCCCGGGGACACCTACGAGCAGTACGTC. This chain connects TRBV18 to TRBJ2-7; a possible D gene is TRBD1 (6 bases). Germline values: CDR1 KGHSH, CDR2 LQKENI. The CDR3 extends over 13 amino acids. V was shortened by 6 bases and J by 2 bases, with 11 bases between the two germline ends.

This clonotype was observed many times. The CDR3 sequence is CSAPQPGAKNIQYF. The CDR3, as DNA: TGCAGTGCTCCACAACCAGGAGCCAAAAACATTCAGTACTTC. The genes are TRBV20-1 and TRBJ2-4; no reliable D call. Germline CDR1 and CDR2: DFQATT and SNEGSKA (reference sequence). This CDR3 spans 14 amino acids. V lost 5 bases, J lost 0 bases, and 11 bases lay in between.